This TCR beta chain came from a study of cytomegalovirus exposure and HLA in healthy donors. Study-wide background: Later, an analysis reported that the 95 to 150 validation repertoires had used the same platform as the 550 to 750 first-cohort repertoires.

The V end was cut by 0 bases, the J end by 5 bases, with 14 bases between. The CDR3 covers 15 residues. The V gene's germline CDR1 is SGHRS and CDR2 YFSETQ. Concerning this clone itself: Its antigen is unidentified.

Libraries were prepared by immunoSEQ multiplex PCR; TCRdb keeps only in-frame clonotypes and omits some of them. The sample carries roughly 90,000 clones, under 95% recorded once. The study's findings and limits: Altogether, around 160 TCR beta chains were recorded as cytomegalovirus-associated. Usually a TCR sequence was rare, but some public TCRs were found in many donors. It was found in a later analysis that first-cohort TCR clusters tended to co-occur in the 100 to 150 validation repertoires.

The chain links TRBV5-1 to TRBJ1-1; TRBD1 might be the D (6 bases). The receptor was derived from a woman under 40 in good health and CMV-seropositive. Input material: PBMCs. CDR3 sequence: CASSLEGHPWTEAFF. Here the CDR3 DNA reads TGCGCCAGCAGCTTGGAGGGACACCCTTGGACTGAAGCTTTCTTT.